These T cell receptor beta chains were read from a single sample in a study of blood T cell repertoires in COVID-19. Some clones are missing from TCRdb's copy, which holds only in-frame ones; the method was immunoSEQ multiplex PCR. The sample holds about 270,000 clones, around 90% seen once. Sequenced sample: PBMCs or T cells enriched from blood (not recorded which). The receptors were sampled from a woman aged 40-49 years with acute COVID-19. Both conserved end residues are part of each CDR3. Fields, in order: D gene, V gene, clone size, J gene, CDR3 DNA, CDR3 protein. D genes are given only for firm matches. For some rows the clone size is stated as once, few or many, or as a class when expanded; others skip it.

D gene: -; V gene: TRBV27; clone size: -; J gene: TRBJ2-5; CDR3 DNA: TGTGCCAGCAGAAAGACAGGAAGAGAGACCCAGTACTTC; CDR3 protein: CASRKTGRETQYF
D gene: TRBD2; V gene: TRBV6-1; clone size: -; J gene: TRBJ2-2; CDR3 DNA: TGTGCCAGCAGACTAAGCGGGAGAAACACCGGGGAGCTGTTTTTT; CDR3 protein: CASRLSGRNTGELFF
D gene: TRBD1; V gene: TRBV4-3; clone size: -; J gene: TRBJ2-7; CDR3 DNA: TGCGCCAGCAGCCCCCACCGGACAGGGAATGGCTACGAGCAGTACTTC; CDR3 protein: CASSPHRTGNGYEQYF
D gene: -; V gene: TRBV2; clone size: -; J gene: TRBJ2-5; CDR3 DNA: TGTGCCAGCAGTGAAGCGGCCGGGAAACAAGAGACCCAGTACTTC; CDR3 protein: CASSEAAGKQETQYF
D gene: -; V gene: TRBV28; clone size: -; J gene: TRBJ2-7; CDR3 DNA: TGTGCCAGCAGTCGGACATCACAGTACGAGCAGTACTTC; CDR3 protein: CASSRTSQYEQYF
D gene: -; V gene: TRBV20-1; clone size: once; J gene: TRBJ2-7; CDR3 DNA: TGCAGTGCTAGTGGGCGGGACGAGCAGTACTTC; CDR3 protein: CSASGRDEQYF
D gene: -; V gene: TRBV5-4; clone size: -; J gene: TRBJ2-1; CDR3 DNA: TGTGCCAGCAGCAGTGCCGGGACTTGGCCCGGCAATGAGCAGTTCTTC; CDR3 protein: CASSSAGTWPGNEQFF
D gene: TRBD1; V gene: TRBV6-5; clone size: -; J gene: TRBJ1-2; CDR3 DNA: TGTGCCAGCAGGGACACAGGGGGCAGCTATGGCTACACCTTC; CDR3 protein: CASRDTGGSYGYTF
D gene: TRBD2; V gene: TRBV11-2; clone size: -; J gene: TRBJ2-1; CDR3 DNA: TGTGCCAGCAGCTTTTACACTAGCGGGGGCAATGAGCAGTTCTTC; CDR3 protein: CASSFYTSGGNEQFF
D gene: -; V gene: TRBV7-9; clone size: -; J gene: TRBJ1-2; CDR3 DNA: TGTGCCAGCAGCTTAGACACCTTGAGGATAAACTATGGCTACACCTTC; CDR3 protein: CASSLDTLRINYGYTF
D gene: -; V gene: TRBV29-1; clone size: -; J gene: TRBJ2-5; CDR3 DNA: TGCAGCGTTCGCCTTACTGAGACCCAGTACTTC; CDR3 protein: CSVRLTETQYF
D gene: -; V gene: TRBV6-1; clone size: -; J gene: TRBJ1-6; CDR3 DNA: TGTGCCAGCAGTGAAGGGCCCATATATAATTCACCCCTCCACTTT; CDR3 protein: CASSEGPIYNSPLHF
D gene: TRBD2; V gene: TRBV6-2/TRBV6-3; clone size: once; J gene: TRBJ2-1; CDR3 DNA: TGTGCCAGCAGTTACCTTGGACTAGCGGGGGTACCATACAATGAGCAGTTCTTC; CDR3 protein: CASSYLGLAGVPYNEQFF